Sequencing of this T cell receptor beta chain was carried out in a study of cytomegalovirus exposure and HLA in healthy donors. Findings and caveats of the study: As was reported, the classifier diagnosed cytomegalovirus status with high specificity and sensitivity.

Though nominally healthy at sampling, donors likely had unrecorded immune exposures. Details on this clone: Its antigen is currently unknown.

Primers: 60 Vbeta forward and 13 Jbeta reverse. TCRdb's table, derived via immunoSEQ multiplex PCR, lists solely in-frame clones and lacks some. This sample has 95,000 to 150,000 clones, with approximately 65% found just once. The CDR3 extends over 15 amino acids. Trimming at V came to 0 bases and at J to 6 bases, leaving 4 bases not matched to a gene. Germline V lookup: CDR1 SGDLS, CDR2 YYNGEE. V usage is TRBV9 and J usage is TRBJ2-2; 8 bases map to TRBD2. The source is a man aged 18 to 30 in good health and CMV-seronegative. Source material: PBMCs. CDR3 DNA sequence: TGTGCCAGCAGCGTAGACGGGAGGGTGTCCGGGGAGCTGTTTTTT. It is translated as CASSVDGRVSGELFF.